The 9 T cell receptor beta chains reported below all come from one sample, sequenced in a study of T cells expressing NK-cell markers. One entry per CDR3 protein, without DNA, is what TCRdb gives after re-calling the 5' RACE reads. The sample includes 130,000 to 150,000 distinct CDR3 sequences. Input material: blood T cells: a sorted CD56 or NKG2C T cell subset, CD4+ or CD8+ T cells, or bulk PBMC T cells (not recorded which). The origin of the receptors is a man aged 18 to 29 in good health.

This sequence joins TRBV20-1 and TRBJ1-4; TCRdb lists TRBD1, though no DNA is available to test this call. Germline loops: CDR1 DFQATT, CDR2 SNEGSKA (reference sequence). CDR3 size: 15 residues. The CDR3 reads CSSGTGGAWGEKLFF.

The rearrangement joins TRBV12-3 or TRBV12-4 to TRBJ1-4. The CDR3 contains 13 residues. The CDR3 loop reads CASTETGSEKLFF.

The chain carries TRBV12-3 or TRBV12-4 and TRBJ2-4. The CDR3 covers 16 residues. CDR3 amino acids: CASSSGARGAKNIQYF.

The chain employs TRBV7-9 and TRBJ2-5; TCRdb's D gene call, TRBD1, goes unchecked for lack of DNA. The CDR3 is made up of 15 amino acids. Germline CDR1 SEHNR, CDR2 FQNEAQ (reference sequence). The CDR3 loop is CASSPRWDPQETQYF.

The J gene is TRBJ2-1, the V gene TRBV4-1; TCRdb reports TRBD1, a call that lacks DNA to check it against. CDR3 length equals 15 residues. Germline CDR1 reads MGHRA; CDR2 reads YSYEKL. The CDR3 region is CASSQTWDPGNEQFF.

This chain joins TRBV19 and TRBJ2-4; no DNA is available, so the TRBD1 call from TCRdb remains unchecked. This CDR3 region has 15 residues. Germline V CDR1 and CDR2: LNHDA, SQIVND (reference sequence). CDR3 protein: CASSIGQGEANIQYF.

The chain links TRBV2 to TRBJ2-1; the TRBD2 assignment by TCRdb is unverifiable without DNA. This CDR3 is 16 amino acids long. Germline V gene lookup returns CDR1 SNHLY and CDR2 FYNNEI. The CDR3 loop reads CASKQPGLAEYNEQFF.

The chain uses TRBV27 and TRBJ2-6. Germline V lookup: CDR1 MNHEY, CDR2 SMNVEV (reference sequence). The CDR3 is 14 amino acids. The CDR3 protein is CASSFVGGANVLTF. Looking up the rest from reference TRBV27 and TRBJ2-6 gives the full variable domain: EAQVTQNPRYLITVTGKKLTVTCSQNMNHEYMSWYRQDPGLGLRQIYYSMNVEVTDKGDVPEGYKVSRKEKRNFPLILESPSPNQTSLYFCASSFVGGANVLTFGAGSRLTVL.

CDR3 amino acids: CASRTPHEGGPYNEQFF. The chain joins TRBV6-2 or TRBV6-3 to TRBJ2-1; absent DNA, TCRdb's TRBD2 call cannot be checked. The CDR3 runs to 17 residues. Per germline, CDR1 MNHEY and CDR2 SVGEGT.